Here is one TCR beta chain with its context. This specimen belongs to a study of blood T cell repertoires in COVID-19. Study background: Acute and convalescent COVID-19 specimens originated in the United States, Italy and Spain. In each case, the material was cDNA or gDNA derived from T cells, B-cell-depleted T cells, or PBMCs.

V was pared by 2 bases and J by 2 bases, with 2 bases of the junction left unmatched. The CDR3 consists of 15 residues. Germline-derived CDR1 and CDR2 are SGHRS and YFSETQ. Authors' methods: The assay estimated nucleated cells by amplifying reference gene primers. Sequencing used immunoSEQ multiplex PCR; TCRdb keeps in-frame clones, though not all of them. V and J calls and clone size are given by that table; D and trimming were obtained from the DNA. The sample carries hundreds of thousands of clones, roughly 80% recorded once. Sequencing was carried out using peripheral blood. This clonotype originated in a man aged 80 or over with acute or convalescent COVID-19. V usage is TRBV5-1 and J usage is TRBJ2-7; 12 bases match TRBD1. In nucleotides, the CDR3 is TGCGCCAGCAGCTTTGGGGACAGGGGGCCCTACGAGCAGTACTTC. Encoded protein: CASSFGDRGPYEQYF.